This TCR beta chain was captured by sequencing in a study of T cells after posttransplantation cyclophosphamide. Findings of the study overall: TRB overlap between skin or GI tissue T cells and blood was limited. Recipient CMV seropositivity and CMV reactivation strongly tracked TRB clonality.

This clone occurred many times. What it binds is not known. The related graft donor's blood sample was taken on the day of bone marrow donation. Trimming stripped 0 bases from V and 0 bases from J, with 9 bases between. Germline V gene lookup returns CDR1 LNHNV and CDR2 YYDKDF (reference sequence). The CDR3 is 16 amino acids. Here immunoSEQ multiplex PCR was the method, and the copy in TCRdb shows in-frame clones only, minus some. The sample holds under 40,000 clones, and no clone turns up only once. V is TRBV15 and J is TRBJ2-1; D gene ambiguous. This TCR was sampled from a woman aged 45 to 65 in good health and a related stem cell transplant donor. Sequencing was carried out using PBMCs. The CDR3 DNA sequence: TGTGCCACCAGCAGAGAACGTGGGCTCTCCTACAATGAGCAGTTCTTC. Protein sequence: CATSRERGLSYNEQFF. Full variable domain (outside the CDR3, taken from reference TRBV15 and TRBJ2-1): DAMVIQNPRYQVTQFGKPVTLSCSQTLNHNVMYWYQQKSSQAPKLLFHYYDKDFNNEADTPDNFQSRRPNTSFCFLDIRSPGLGDTAMYLCATSRERGLSYNEQFFGPGTRLTVL.